This section outlines one T cell receptor beta chain sequence together with its context. The sample comes from a study of regulatory T cells in long-lasting Graves disease. Specified time point: newly diagnosed GD, antithyroid drugs for less than 3 months. PBMC-extracted RNA yielded the TCR library. To make TCR beta libraries, researchers used iRepertoire HTBI primers and Arm-PCR of CDR3 regions. From the multiplex PCR reads, TCRdb called clonotypes with MiXCR, one entry per CDR3 protein. Among about 610,000 distinct CDR3 sequences listed, approximately 16% were seen once. This CDR3 spans 13 amino acids. V lost 5 bases and J lost 0, with 5 bases in between. A further study also used this sample, focusing on T cells in Graves' hyperthyroidism and ophthalmopathy. That source notes: Prediction of ophthalmopathy progression came a median around 6.1 months pre-onset.

This clonotype originated in a man aged 18-30 years with Graves disease. The starting material was peripheral blood mononuclear cells (PBMCs), obtained at new diagnosis, from a patient treated with antithyroid drugs. The rearrangement uses TRBV12-3 or TRBV12-4 and TRBJ2-4; D ambiguous. The CDR3 sequence: CASSDRAKNIQYF. CDR3 DNA: TGTGCCAGCAGTGATCGAGCCAAAAACATTCAGTACTTC.